The rows below give T cell receptor beta chains drawn from one sample of a study of blood T cell repertoires in COVID-19. Assay: immunoSEQ multiplex PCR; the TCRdb copy retains only in-frame clones and omits some. The data show roughly 290,000 clones, around 89% seen once. Sequencing input: peripheral blood. The receptors come from a man aged 25-40 years with acute or convalescent COVID-19. CDR3s include the opening cysteine and the closing phenylalanine or tryptophan. A D gene is named only where the DNA matches it firmly. For some rows the clone size is stated as once, few or many, or as a class when expanded; others skip it.

V gene: TRBV3-1/TRBV3-2
D gene: .
J gene: TRBJ1-1
clone size: .
CDR3 DNA: TGTGCCAGCAGCCAAGAACGGGGAGCGAACACTGAAGCTTTCTTT
CDR3 protein: CASSQERGANTEAFF

V gene: TRBV28
D gene: .
J gene: TRBJ2-7
clone size: once
CDR3 DNA: TGTGCCAGCAGTGGAGTGGGGGGAAGCTACGAGCAGTACTTC
CDR3 protein: CASSGVGGSYEQYF

V gene: TRBV7-9
D gene: TRBD2
J gene: TRBJ2-7
clone size: .
CDR3 DNA: TGTGCCAGCAGCGAAGGACTAGCGGGGGGCCGTTTGGCGTCCTACGAGCAGTACTTC
CDR3 protein: CASSEGLAGGRLASYEQYF

V gene: TRBV28
D gene: .
J gene: TRBJ2-5
clone size: .
CDR3 DNA: TGTGCCAGCAGTTCCTACAGAAAACAAGAGACCCAGTACTTC
CDR3 protein: CASSSYRKQETQYF

V gene: TRBV7-3
D gene: .
J gene: TRBJ1-6
clone size: .
CDR3 DNA: TGTGCCAGCAGCTCGCAGGGGAATTCACCCCTCCACTTT
CDR3 protein: CASSSQGNSPLHF

V gene: TRBV10-2
D gene: TRBD1
J gene: TRBJ1-6
clone size: .
CDR3 DNA: TGCGCCAGCAGTTGGACAGGGGGCGATGAATCACCCCTCCACTTT
CDR3 protein: CASSWTGGDESPLHF

V gene: TRBV9
D gene: .
J gene: TRBJ2-1
clone size: .
CDR3 DNA: TGTGCCAGCAGCGTAGGAGGAGGCAATGAGCAGTTCTTC
CDR3 protein: CASSVGGGNEQFF

V gene: TRBV28
D gene: .
J gene: TRBJ2-5
clone size: .
CDR3 DNA: TGTGCCACCAGACAGGCCCCGGAGACCCAGTACTTC
CDR3 protein: CATRQAPETQYF

V gene: TRBV7-7
D gene: TRBD1
J gene: TRBJ2-5
clone size: few
CDR3 DNA: TGTGCTAGCAGCCCCGACAGGGGAGAGACCCAGTACTTC
CDR3 protein: CASSPDRGETQYF

V gene: TRBV5-1
D gene: TRBD1
J gene: TRBJ1-3
clone size: .
CDR3 DNA: TGCGCCAGCAGCTTCTTTTGGGGGACAGGCATACCCGGCGAGGAAAACACCATATATTTT
CDR3 protein: CASSFFWGTGIPGEENTIYF

V gene: TRBV5-1
D gene: .
J gene: TRBJ2-5
clone size: .
CDR3 DNA: TGCGCCAGCAGCTTGGCGGGAAAAGAGACCCAGTACTTC
CDR3 protein: CASSLAGKETQYF

V gene: TRBV2
D gene: .
J gene: TRBJ1-6
clone size: .
CDR3 DNA: TGTGCCAGCGTCATACAGGGCGGCTCACCCCTCCACTTT
CDR3 protein: CASVIQGGSPLHF

V gene: TRBV2
D gene: TRBD1
J gene: TRBJ1-1
clone size: few
CDR3 DNA: TGTGCCAGCAGTCCGGACAGGTACACTGAAGCTTTCTTT
CDR3 protein: CASSPDRYTEAFF

V gene: TRBV27
D gene: .
J gene: TRBJ1-6
clone size: .
CDR3 DNA: TGTGCCAGCAGTCCCTCGGGAGCTTCACCCCTCCACTTT
CDR3 protein: CASSPSGASPLHF

V gene: TRBV6-1
D gene: .
J gene: TRBJ1-2
clone size: .
CDR3 DNA: TGTGCCAGCAGTGAAATTGTCCAGGGCTATGGCTACACCTTC
CDR3 protein: CASSEIVQGYGYTF

V gene: TRBV28
D gene: TRBD1
J gene: TRBJ1-2
clone size: .
CDR3 DNA: TGTGCCAGCAGCATACTTAGGAGGGACAGGGGGCGCAGCTATGGCTACACCTTC
CDR3 protein: CASSILRRDRGRSYGYTF

V gene: TRBV5-5
D gene: .
J gene: TRBJ2-1
clone size: .
CDR3 DNA: TGTGCCAGCAGCTTCGACATCAATGAGCAGTTCTTC
CDR3 protein: CASSFDINEQFF

V gene: TRBV18
D gene: .
J gene: TRBJ1-3
clone size: .
CDR3 DNA: TGTGCCAGCTCACCGGCGGGCGGAAACACCATATATTTT
CDR3 protein: CASSPAGGNTIYF

V gene: TRBV28
D gene: .
J gene: TRBJ2-5
clone size: .
CDR3 DNA: TGTGCCAGCAGCCCCGTCGGGGTAAACAAAGAGACCCAGTACTTC
CDR3 protein: CASSPVGVNKETQYF

V gene: TRBV24-1
D gene: .
J gene: TRBJ1-1
clone size: .
CDR3 DNA: TGTGCCACCAGGGTGGGAGGGAACACTGAAGCTTTCTTT
CDR3 protein: CATRVGGNTEAFF

V gene: TRBV7-2
D gene: .
J gene: TRBJ1-1
clone size: .
CDR3 DNA: TGTGCCAGCAGCTTGGGCCTCATGAACACTGAAGCTTTCTTT
CDR3 protein: CASSLGLMNTEAFF

V gene: TRBV3-1/TRBV3-2
D gene: TRBD1
J gene: TRBJ1-2
clone size: .
CDR3 DNA: TGTGCCAGCAGCGCGCTGGGACAGAACTATGGCTACACCTTC
CDR3 protein: CASSALGQNYGYTF

V gene: TRBV28
D gene: .
J gene: TRBJ1-6
clone size: once
CDR3 DNA: TGTGCCAGCAGTTTATACCCGGGAAATAATTCACCCCTCCACTTT
CDR3 protein: CASSLYPGNNSPLHF

V gene: TRBV28
D gene: TRBD1
J gene: TRBJ2-2
clone size: .
CDR3 DNA: TGTGCCAGCAGTTTACAGGGGGCGAACACCGGGGAGCTGTTTTTT
CDR3 protein: CASSLQGANTGELFF

V gene: TRBV9
D gene: .
J gene: TRBJ2-2
clone size: .
CDR3 DNA: TGTGCCAGCGGGTCACAGACGAACACCGGGGAGCTGTTTTTT
CDR3 protein: CASGSQTNTGELFF

V gene: TRBV4-1
D gene: .
J gene: TRBJ1-2
clone size: .
CDR3 DNA: TGCGCCAGCAGCCAAAGGGGTACGGAAAACGGTTATGGCTACACCTTC
CDR3 protein: CASSQRGTENGYGYTF

V gene: TRBV30
D gene: .
J gene: TRBJ1-2
clone size: .
CDR3 DNA: TGTGCCTGGAGTCTCTACCGCTATGGCTACACCTTC
CDR3 protein: CAWSLYRYGYTF

V gene: TRBV7-8
D gene: .
J gene: TRBJ2-1
clone size: .
CDR3 DNA: TGTGCCAGCACCCCTTATGGCGGCAGGGGTGGTGAGAATGAGCAGTTCTTC
CDR3 protein: CASTPYGGRGGENEQFF

V gene: TRBV28
D gene: .
J gene: TRBJ1-6
clone size: .
CDR3 DNA: TGTGCCAGCAGTTTAATTCCAGGGGTTGATTCACCCCTCCACTTT
CDR3 protein: CASSLIPGVDSPLHF

V gene: TRBV3-1/TRBV3-2
D gene: TRBD1
J gene: TRBJ2-5
clone size: .
CDR3 DNA: TGTGCCAGCAGCCACCTGGACAGGGCAGGGACCCAGTACTTC
CDR3 protein: CASSHLDRAGTQYF

V gene: TRBV19
D gene: TRBD1
J gene: TRBJ2-7
clone size: .
CDR3 DNA: TGTGCCAGTAGTGCACCGACAGGGGGCAAGGACGAGCAGTACTTC
CDR3 protein: CASSAPTGGKDEQYF

V gene: TRBV9
D gene: .
J gene: TRBJ1-5
clone size: once
CDR3 DNA: TGTGCCAGCAGTCACGGGGGAGGGAACAATCAGCCCCAGCATTTT
CDR3 protein: CASSHGGGNNQPQHF

V gene: TRBV7-3
D gene: TRBD1
J gene: TRBJ2-1
clone size: once
CDR3 DNA: TGTGCCAGCAGACCAACAGGGGCTAATGAGCAGTTCTTC
CDR3 protein: CASRPTGANEQFF

V gene: TRBV10-2
D gene: TRBD2
J gene: TRBJ2-7
clone size: .
CDR3 DNA: TGCGCCAGCAGTGAGGAAGCGGGGGGGAGCTACGAGCAGTACTTC
CDR3 protein: CASSEEAGGSYEQYF

V gene: TRBV28
D gene: .
J gene: TRBJ1-2
clone size: .
CDR3 DNA: TGTGCCAGCAGTTTACTTGTACAGGGAGGGGATGGCTACACCTTC
CDR3 protein: CASSLLVQGGDGYTF

V gene: TRBV7-8
D gene: .
J gene: TRBJ1-6
clone size: .
CDR3 DNA: TGTGCCAGCAGCTTAGCTCCAGGGCCTAATTCACCCCTCCACTTT
CDR3 protein: CASSLAPGPNSPLHF

V gene: TRBV30
D gene: .
J gene: TRBJ1-1
clone size: few
CDR3 DNA: TGTGCCTGGAGTGTCCCAAGGGGCACTGAAGCTTTCTTT
CDR3 protein: CAWSVPRGTEAFF

V gene: TRBV28
D gene: TRBD2
J gene: TRBJ2-1
clone size: once
CDR3 DNA: TGTGCCAGCAGTTCCCCCCTCGGGACTAGCGTTTACAATGAGCAGTTCTTC
CDR3 protein: CASSSPLGTSVYNEQFF

V gene: TRBV5-1
D gene: .
J gene: TRBJ1-2
clone size: once
CDR3 DNA: TGCGCCAGCAGCTTGGACATAAAACGTGGCTACACCTTC
CDR3 protein: CASSLDIKRGYTF

V gene: TRBV3-1/TRBV3-2
D gene: .
J gene: TRBJ1-5
clone size: .
CDR3 DNA: TGTGCCAGCAGCCAACAGGGTTACAATCAGCCCCAGCATTTT
CDR3 protein: CASSQQGYNQPQHF

V gene: TRBV11-2
D gene: .
J gene: TRBJ2-6
clone size: .
CDR3 DNA: TGTGCCAGCAGCCCCGTTAGTACAGGGTTCTCTGGGGCCAACGTCCTGACTTTC
CDR3 protein: CASSPVSTGFSGANVLTF

V gene: TRBV6-2/TRBV6-3
D gene: TRBD2
J gene: TRBJ2-5
clone size: .
CDR3 DNA: TGTGCCAGCAGCAGGACTAGCGGGAGCCAAGAGACCCAGTACTTC
CDR3 protein: CASSRTSGSQETQYF

V gene: TRBV7-9
D gene: .
J gene: TRBJ1-1
clone size: once
CDR3 DNA: TGTGCCAGCAGCCCAACTTGGGAGACTGAAGCTTTCTTT
CDR3 protein: CASSPTWETEAFF

V gene: TRBV3-1/TRBV3-2
D gene: .
J gene: TRBJ2-1
clone size: .
CDR3 DNA: TGTGCCAGCAGCCAAGATCGATTTGGCATCGATGAGCAGTTCTTC
CDR3 protein: CASSQDRFGIDEQFF